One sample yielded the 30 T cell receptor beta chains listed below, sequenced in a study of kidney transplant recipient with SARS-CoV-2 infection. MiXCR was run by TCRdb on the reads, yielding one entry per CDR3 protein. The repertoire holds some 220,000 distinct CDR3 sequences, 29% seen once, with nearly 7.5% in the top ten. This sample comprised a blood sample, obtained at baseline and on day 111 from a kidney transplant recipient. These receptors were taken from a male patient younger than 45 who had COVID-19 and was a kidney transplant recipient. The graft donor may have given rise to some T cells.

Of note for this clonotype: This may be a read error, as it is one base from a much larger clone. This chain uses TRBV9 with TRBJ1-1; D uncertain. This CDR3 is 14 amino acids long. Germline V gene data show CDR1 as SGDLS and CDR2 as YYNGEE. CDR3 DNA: TGTGCCAGCAACGTAGTTCTCCAAAACACTGAAGCTTTCTTT. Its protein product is CASNVVLQNTEAFF. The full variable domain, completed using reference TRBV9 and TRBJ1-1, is DSGVTQTPKHLITATGQRVTLRCSPRSGDLSVYWYQQSLDQGLQFLIQYYNGEERAKGNILERFSAQQFPDLHSELNLSSLELGDSALYFCASNVVLQNTEAFFGQGTRLTVV.

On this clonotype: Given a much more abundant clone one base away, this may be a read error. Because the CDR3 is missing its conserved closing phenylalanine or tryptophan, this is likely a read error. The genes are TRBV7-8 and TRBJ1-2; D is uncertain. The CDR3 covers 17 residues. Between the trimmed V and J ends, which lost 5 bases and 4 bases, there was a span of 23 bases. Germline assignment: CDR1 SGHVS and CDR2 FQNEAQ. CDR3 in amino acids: CASSSSSFTRKTYGYTL. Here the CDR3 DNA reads TGTGCCAGCAGCAGCTCCTCGTTTACCCGAAAGACCTATGGCTACACCCTC.

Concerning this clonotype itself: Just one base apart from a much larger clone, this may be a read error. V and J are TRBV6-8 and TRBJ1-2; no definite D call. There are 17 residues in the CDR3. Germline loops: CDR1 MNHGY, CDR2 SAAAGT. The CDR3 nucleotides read TGTGCCAACAGTACCCCCCGACGCTCTAGAAAGACCTATGGCTACACCTTC. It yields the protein CANSTPRRSRKTYGYTF.

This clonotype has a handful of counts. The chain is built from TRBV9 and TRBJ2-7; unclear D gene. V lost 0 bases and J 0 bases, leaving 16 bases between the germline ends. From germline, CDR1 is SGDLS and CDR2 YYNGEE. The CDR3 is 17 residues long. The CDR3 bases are TGTGCCAGCAGCGTAGACGACCGGGCTGCATTCTCCTACGAGCAGTACTTC. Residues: CASSVDDRAAFSYEQYF. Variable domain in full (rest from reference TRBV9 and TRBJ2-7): DSGVTQTPKHLITATGQRVTLRCSPRSGDLSVYWYQQSLDQGLQFLIQYYNGEERAKGNILERFSAQQFPDLHSELNLSSLELGDSALYFCASSVDDRAAFSYEQYFGPGTRLTVT.

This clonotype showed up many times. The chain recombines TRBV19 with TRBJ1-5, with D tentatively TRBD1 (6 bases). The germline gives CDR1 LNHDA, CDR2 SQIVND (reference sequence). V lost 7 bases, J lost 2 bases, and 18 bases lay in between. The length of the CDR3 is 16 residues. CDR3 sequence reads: CASTQTGGGRNQPQHF. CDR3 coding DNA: TGTGCCAGTACACAGACGGGGGGCGGTCGCAATCAGCCCCAGCATTTT.

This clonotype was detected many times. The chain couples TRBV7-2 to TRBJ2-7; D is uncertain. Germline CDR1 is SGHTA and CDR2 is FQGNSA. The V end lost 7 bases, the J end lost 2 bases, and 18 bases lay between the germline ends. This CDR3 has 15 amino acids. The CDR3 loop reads CASTLGRMAPYEQYF. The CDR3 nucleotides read TGTGCCAGCACGCTCGGACGGATGGCTCCCTACGAGCAGTACTTC.

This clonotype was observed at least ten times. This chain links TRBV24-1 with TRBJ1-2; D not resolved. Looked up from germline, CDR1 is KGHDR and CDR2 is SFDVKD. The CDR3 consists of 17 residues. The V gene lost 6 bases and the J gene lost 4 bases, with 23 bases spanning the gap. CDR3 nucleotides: TGTGCCACCAGTTGCCATACTAGTACCAGAAAGACCTATGGCTACACCTTC. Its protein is CATSCHTSTRKTYGYTF.

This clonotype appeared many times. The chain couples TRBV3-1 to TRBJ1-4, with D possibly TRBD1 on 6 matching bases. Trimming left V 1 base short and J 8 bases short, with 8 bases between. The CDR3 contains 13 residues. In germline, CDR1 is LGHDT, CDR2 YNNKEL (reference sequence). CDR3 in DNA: TGTGCCAGCAGCCAAGCGAGGGGGGAAAAACTGTTTTTT. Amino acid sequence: CASSQARGEKLFF.

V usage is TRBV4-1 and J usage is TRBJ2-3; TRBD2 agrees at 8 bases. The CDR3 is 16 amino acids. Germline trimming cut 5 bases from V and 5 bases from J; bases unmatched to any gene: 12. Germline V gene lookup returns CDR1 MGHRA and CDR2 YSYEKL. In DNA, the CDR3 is TGCGCCAGCAGCTCCCCGAAAGCGGGAGATGAAGATACGCAGTATTTT. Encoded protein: CASSSPKAGDEDTQYF.

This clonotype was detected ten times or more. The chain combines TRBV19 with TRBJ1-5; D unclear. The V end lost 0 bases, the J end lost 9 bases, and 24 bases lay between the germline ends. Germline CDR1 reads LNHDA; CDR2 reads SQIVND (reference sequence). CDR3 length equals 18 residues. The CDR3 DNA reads TGTGCCAGTAGTATAGATCTCCGGCAGATCAGCCTCATCAGGCCCCAGCATTTT. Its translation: CASSIDLRQISLIRPQHF.

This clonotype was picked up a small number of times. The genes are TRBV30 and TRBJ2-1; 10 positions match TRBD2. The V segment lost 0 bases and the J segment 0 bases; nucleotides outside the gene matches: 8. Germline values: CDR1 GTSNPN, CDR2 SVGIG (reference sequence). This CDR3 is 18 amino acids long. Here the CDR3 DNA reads TGTGCCTGGAGTGTAGCACTAGCGGGAAAGAGCTCCTACAATGAGCAGTTCTTC. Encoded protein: CAWSVALAGKSSYNEQFF.

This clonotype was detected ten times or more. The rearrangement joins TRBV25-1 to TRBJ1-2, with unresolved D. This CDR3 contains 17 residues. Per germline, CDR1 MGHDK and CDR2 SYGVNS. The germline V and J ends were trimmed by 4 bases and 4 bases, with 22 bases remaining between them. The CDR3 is CASSVERELGKTYGYTF. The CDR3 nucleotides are TGTGCCAGCAGTGTGGAGCGAGAACTGGGAAAGACCTATGGCTACACCTTC.

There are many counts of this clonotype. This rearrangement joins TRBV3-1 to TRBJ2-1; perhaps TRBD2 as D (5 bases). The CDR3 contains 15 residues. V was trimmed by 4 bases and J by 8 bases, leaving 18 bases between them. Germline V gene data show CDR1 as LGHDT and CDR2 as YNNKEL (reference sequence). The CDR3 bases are TGTGCCAGCAGCCCCTTAGGTGGGCGGGTAGATGAGCAGTTCTTC. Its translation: CASSPLGGRVDEQFF.

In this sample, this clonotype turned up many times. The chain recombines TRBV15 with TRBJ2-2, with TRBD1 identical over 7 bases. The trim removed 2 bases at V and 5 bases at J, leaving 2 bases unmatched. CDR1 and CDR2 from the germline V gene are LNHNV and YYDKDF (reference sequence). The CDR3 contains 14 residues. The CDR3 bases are TGTGCCACCAGCAGAAGACAGGGAACCGGGGAGCTGTTTTTT. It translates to CATSRRQGTGELFF.

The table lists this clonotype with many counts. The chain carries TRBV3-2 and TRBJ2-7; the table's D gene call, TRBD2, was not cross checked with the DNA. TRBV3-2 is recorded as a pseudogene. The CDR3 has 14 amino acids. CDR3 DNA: TGTGCCAGCAGAGACACCACGCTAGCGGGCGAGCAGTACTTC. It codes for CASRDTTLAGEQYF.

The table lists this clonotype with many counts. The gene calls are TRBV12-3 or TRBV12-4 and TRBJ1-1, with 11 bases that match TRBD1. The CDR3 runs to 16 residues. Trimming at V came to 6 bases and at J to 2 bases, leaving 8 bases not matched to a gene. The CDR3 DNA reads TGTGCCAGCAGCCCCTCCGGGACAGGGGGAAACACTGAAGCTTTCTTT. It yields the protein CASSPSGTGGNTEAFF.

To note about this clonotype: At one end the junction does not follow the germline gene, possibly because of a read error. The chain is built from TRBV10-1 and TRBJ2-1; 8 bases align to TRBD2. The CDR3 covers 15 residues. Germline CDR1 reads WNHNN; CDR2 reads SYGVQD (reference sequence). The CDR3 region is CASSTGTSTMDEQIF. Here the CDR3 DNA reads TGCGCCAGCAGCACCGGGACTAGTACGATGGATGAGCAGATCTTC.

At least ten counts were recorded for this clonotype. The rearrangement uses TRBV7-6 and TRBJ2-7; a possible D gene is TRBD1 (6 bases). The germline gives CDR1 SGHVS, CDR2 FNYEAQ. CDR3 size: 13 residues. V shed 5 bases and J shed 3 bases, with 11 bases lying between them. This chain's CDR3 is CASSQGQDYEQYF. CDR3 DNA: TGTGCCAGCAGCCAGGGACAAGACTACGAGCAGTACTTC.

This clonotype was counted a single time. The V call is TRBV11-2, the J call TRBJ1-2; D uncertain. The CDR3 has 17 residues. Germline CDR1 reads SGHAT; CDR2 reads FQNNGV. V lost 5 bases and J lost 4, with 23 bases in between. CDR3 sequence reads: CASSALTASRKTYGYTF. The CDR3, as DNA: TGTGCCAGCAGCGCACTCACAGCAAGCAGAAAGACCTATGGCTACACCTTC.

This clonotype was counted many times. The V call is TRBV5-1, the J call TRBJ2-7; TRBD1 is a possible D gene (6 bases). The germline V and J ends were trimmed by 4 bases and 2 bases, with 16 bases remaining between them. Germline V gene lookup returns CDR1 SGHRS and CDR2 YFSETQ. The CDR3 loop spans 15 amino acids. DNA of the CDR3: TGCGCCAGCAGCCTATCCGGACAGAAAACCTACGAGCAGTACTTC. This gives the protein CASSLSGQKTYEQYF.

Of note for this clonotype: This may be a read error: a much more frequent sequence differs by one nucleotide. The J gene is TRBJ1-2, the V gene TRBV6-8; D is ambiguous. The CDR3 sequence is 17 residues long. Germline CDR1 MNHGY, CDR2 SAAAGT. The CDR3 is CACSSTLRSRKTYGYTF. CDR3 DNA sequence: TGTGCCTGCAGTAGCACGTTACGCTCTAGAAAGACCTATGGCTACACCTTC.

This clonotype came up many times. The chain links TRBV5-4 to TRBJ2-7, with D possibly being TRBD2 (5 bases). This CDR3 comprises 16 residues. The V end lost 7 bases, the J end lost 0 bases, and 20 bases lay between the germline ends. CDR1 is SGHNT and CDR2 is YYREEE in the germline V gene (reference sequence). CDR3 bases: TGTGCCAGCGCCCTGGGTAGGACTTCCTCCTCCTACGAGCAGTACTTC. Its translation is CASALGRTSSSYEQYF.

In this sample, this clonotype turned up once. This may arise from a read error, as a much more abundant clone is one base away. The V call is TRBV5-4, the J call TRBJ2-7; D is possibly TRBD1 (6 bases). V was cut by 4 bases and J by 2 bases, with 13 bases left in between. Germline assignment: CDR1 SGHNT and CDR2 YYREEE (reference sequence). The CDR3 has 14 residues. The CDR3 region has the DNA TGTGCCAGCAGCCCCCAGGACAGACCCTACGAGCAGTACTTC. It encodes CASSPQDRPYEQYF.

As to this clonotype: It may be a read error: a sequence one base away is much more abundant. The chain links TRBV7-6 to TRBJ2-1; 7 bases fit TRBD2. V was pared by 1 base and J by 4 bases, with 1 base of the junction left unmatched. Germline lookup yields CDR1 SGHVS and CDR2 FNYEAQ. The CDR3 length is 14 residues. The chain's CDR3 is CASSLGRGYNEQFF. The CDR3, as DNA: TGTGCCAGCAGCTTAGGGCGGGGGTACAATGAGCAGTTCTTC.

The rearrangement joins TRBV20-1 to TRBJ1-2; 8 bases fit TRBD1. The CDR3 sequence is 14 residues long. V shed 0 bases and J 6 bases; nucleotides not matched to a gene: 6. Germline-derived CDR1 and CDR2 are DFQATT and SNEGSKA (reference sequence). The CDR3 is CSARETGVDDGYTF. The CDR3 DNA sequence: TGCAGTGCTAGAGAGACAGGGGTGGATGATGGCTACACCTTC.

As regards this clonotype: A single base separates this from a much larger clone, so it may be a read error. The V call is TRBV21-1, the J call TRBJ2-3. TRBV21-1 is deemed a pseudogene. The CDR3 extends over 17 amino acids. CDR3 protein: CASSVRIATVTQDTQYF. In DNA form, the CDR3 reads TGTGCCAGCAGCGTAAGGATAGCTACAGTCACGCAAGATACGCAGTATTTT.

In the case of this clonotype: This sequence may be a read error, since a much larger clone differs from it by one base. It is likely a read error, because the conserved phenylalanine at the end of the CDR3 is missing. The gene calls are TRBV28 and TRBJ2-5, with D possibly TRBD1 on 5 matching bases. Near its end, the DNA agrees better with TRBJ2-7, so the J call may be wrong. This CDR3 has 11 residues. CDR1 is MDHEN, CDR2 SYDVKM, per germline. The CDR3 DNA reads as TGTGCCAGTCAGGGCCAATACGAGCAGTACTCC. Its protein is CASQGQYEQYS.

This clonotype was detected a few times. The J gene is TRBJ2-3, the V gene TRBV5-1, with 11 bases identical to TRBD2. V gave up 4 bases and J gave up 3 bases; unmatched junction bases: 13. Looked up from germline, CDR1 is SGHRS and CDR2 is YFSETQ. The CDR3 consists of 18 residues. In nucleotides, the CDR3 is TGCGCCAGCAGCCCGCGGGGACTAGCGGTGGCGTGGACAGATACGCAGTATTTT. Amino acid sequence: CASSPRGLAVAWTDTQYF.

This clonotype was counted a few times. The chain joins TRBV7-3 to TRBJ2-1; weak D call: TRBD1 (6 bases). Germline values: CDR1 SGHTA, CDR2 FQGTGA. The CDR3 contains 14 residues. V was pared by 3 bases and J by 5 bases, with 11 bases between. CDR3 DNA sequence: TGTGCCAGCAGCTTGGACAGAATAAACAATGAGCAGTTCTTC. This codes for CASSLDRINNEQFF.

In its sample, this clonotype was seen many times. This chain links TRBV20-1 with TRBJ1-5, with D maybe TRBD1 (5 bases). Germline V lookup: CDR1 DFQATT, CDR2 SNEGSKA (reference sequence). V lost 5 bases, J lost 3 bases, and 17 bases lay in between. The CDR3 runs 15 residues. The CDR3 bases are TGCAGTGCTCCAGATGTAGGGACTCACAATCAGCCCCAGCATTTT. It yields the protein CSAPDVGTHNQPQHF.